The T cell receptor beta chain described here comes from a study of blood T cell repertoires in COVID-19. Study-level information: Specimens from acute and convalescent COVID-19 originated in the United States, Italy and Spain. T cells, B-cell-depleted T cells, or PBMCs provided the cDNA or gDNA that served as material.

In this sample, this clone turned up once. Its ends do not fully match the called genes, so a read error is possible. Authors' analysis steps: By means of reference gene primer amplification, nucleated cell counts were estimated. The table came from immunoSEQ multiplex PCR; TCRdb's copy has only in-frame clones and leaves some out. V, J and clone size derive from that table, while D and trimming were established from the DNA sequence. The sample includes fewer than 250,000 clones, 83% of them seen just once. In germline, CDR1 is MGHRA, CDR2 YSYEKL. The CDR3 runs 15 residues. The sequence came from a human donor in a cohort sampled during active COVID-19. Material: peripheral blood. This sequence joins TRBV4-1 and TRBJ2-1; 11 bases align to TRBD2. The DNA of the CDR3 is TGCGCCGGCAGGCCGACTAGCGGGATGAATTTTGAGCAGTTCTTC. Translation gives CAGRPTSGMNFEQFF.